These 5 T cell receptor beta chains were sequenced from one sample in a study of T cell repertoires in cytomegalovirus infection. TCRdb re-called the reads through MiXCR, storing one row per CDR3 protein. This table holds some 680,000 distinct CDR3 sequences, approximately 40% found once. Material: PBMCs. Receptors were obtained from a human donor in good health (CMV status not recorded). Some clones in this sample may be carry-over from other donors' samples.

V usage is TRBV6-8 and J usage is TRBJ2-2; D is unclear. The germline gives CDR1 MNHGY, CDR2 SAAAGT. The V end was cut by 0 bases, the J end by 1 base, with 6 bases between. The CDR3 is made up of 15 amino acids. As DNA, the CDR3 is TGTGCCAGCAGTTACTCCGAAATGAACACCGGGGAGCTGTTTTTT. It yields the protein CASSYSEMNTGELFF.

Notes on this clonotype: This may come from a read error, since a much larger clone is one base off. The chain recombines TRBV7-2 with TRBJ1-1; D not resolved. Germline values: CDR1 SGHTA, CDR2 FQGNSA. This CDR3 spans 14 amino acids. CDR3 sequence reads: CASSIAVSDTEAFF. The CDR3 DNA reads TGTGCCAGCAGCATAGCTGTTTCGGACACTGAAGCTTTCTTT. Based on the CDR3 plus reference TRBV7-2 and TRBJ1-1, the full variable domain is GAGVSQSPSNKVTEKGKDVELRCDPISGHTALYWYRQSLGQGLEFLIYFQGNSAPDKSGLPSDRFSAERTGGSVSTLTIQRTQQEDSAVYLCASSIAVSDTEAFFGQGTRLTVV.

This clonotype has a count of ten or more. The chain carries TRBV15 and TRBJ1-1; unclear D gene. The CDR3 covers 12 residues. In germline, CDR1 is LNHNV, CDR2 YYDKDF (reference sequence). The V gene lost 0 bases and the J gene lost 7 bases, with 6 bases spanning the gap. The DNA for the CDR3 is TGTGCCACCAGCAGAGATGAGGGTGAAGCTTTCTTT. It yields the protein CATSRDEGEAFF.

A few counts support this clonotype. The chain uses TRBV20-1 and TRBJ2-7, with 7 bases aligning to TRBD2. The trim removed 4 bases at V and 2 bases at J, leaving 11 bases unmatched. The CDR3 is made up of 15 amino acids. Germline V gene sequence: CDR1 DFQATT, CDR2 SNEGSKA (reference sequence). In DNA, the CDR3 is TGCAGTGCTACTTTAAGGGCGGGAGTTCCCTACGAGCAGTACTTC. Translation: CSATLRAGVPYEQYF.

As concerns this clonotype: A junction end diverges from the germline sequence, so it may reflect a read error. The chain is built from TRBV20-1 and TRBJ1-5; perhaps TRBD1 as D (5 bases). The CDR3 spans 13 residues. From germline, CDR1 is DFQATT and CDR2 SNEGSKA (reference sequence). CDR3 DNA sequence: TGCAGTGCTAGCGACAGATACAATCAGCCCCATAATTTT. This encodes CSASDRYNQPHNF.